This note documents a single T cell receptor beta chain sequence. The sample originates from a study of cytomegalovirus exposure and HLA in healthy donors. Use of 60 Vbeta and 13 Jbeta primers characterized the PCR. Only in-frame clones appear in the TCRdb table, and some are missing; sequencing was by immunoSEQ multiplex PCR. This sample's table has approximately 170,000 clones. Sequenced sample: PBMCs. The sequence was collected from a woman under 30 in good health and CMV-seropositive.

The CDR3 spells CASSRQGGLNTEAFF. The CDR3 DNA reads TGTGCCAGCAGCCGACAGGGGGGACTGAACACTGAAGCTTTCTTT. The chain couples TRBV7-8 to TRBJ1-1, with TRBD1 matching 9 bases. The CDR3 is 15 residues long. Looked up from germline, CDR1 is SGHVS and CDR2 is FQNEAQ. J gave up 0 bases and V 5 bases, and 4 bases lay outside the gene matches.